The 5 T cell receptor beta chains reported below all come from one sample, sequenced in a study of T cell responses to AZD1222 COVID-19 vaccine. Sequencing used immunoSEQ multiplex PCR; TCRdb keeps in-frame clones, though not all of them. The profile shows 100,000 or so clones, 91% of them singletons. The input for sequencing was peripheral blood, taken on day 0 of AZD1222 vaccination. The receptors shown here come from an adult in good health.

The chain employs TRBV6-5 and TRBJ2-7, with TRBD1 matching over 9 bases. Germline CDR1 is MNHEY and CDR2 is SVGAGI. The CDR3 covers 14 residues. J lost 4 bases, V lost 6 bases, and 7 bases had no gene match. The CDR3 spells CASRTGTGSYEQYF. Written as DNA, the CDR3 is TGTGCCAGCAGGACCGGGACAGGGAGTTACGAGCAGTACTTC.

This chain uses TRBV11-3 with TRBJ2-1; D tentatively fits TRBD1 or TRBD2 (5 bases each). The CDR3 spans 15 residues. V lost 5 bases and J lost 3, with 14 bases in between. Germline V CDR1 and CDR2: SGHNT, YENEEA. CDR3 DNA: TGTGCCAGCAGCCCTTTTGGGGGAGACTACAATGAGCAGTTCTTC. As protein: CASSPFGGDYNEQFF.

The V call is TRBV30, the J call TRBJ1-5; D is ambiguous. Germline assignment: CDR1 GTSNPN and CDR2 SVGIG (reference sequence). Trimming cost V 1 base and J 5 bases, with 15 bases left between them. CDR3 length equals 15 residues. The CDR3: CAWSAEPGPYQPQHF. The CDR3 region has the DNA TGTGCCTGGAGTGCCGAGCCTGGGCCCTATCAGCCCCAGCATTTT.

The chain employs TRBV2 and TRBJ2-5; TRBD2 aligns across 8 bases. V was pared by 2 bases and J by 5 bases, with 16 bases of the junction left unmatched. Germline V gene sequence: CDR1 SNHLY, CDR2 FYNNEI. This CDR3 is built from 18 residues. CDR3 amino acids: CASSEWGPGGGPLETQYF. The CDR3 DNA is TGTGCCAGCAGTGAATGGGGCCCGGGCGGGGGGCCTCTGGAGACCCAGTACTTC.

This chain links TRBV5-1 with TRBJ1-3; unclear D gene. The CDR3 is 13 residues long. V was cut by 5 bases and J by 0 bases, with 6 bases left in between. The germline gives CDR1 SGHRS, CDR2 YFSETQ. CDR3: CASRRDSGNTIYF. The CDR3 DNA is TGCGCCAGCAGGCGTGACTCTGGAAACACCATATATTTT.